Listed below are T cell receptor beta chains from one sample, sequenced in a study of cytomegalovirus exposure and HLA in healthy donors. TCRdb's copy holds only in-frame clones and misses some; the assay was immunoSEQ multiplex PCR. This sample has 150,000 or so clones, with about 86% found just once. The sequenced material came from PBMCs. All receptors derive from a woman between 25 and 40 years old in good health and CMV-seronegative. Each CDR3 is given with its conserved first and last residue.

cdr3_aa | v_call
CASSLRQGSNQPQHF | TRBV11-2
CASSVLLSGTQYF | TRBV9
CASSTGQNTGELFF | TRBV5-5
CAWSKVTGGFSYEQYF | TRBV30
CAISEGGRGTDTQYF | TRBV10-3
CASSPIPNRANSPLHF | TRBV7-9
CASREGATYYNEQFF | TRBV6-1
CASSRQGANTEAFF | TRBV19
CASSEGRGPGNTIYF | TRBV6-1
CAISTQDRRLSGNTIYF | TRBV10-3
CASSRTGRGTGELFF | TRBV5-8
CASSDAGGRQETQYF | TRBV2
CASSYTSGNTIYF | TRBV6-5
CASTAAGSSYNEQFF | TRBV7-8
CASSEESSGYYEQYF | TRBV6-1
CASSLGRAGTGELFF | TRBV7-6
CASSPSLGTGSGNTIYF | TRBV7-6
CAWGLTMNTEAFF | TRBV30
CASSYRQEQTNTEAFF | TRBV4-1
CASNPGLGVYNEQFF | TRBV25-1
CATSRQGMRTDTQYF | TRBV15
CASSLPGLAGGRSTDTQYF | TRBV7-8
CASSAIQGSSYNSPLHF | TRBV27
CASSKTTGHLTDTQYF | TRBV14
CASSFRDMPVGRDGYTF | TRBV7-8